The 5 T cell receptor beta chains below come from one sample, sequenced in a study of blood T cell repertoires in COVID-19. Profiled with immunoSEQ multiplex PCR; TCRdb holds only in-frame clones, not every one. The sample contains about 130,000 clones, around 85% of which appear only once. Sequencing used peripheral blood. Every receptor here comes from a human donor in a cohort sampled during active COVID-19.

This chain connects TRBV7-2 to TRBJ1-4, with D maybe TRBD1 (5 bases). CDR1 is SGHTA and CDR2 is FQGNSA in the germline V gene. Trimming removed 5 bases at V and 6 bases at J, with 16 bases between. This CDR3 spans 15 amino acids. The CDR3 DNA is TGTGCCAGCAGCCAGGCGGGGACTGACTATGAAAAACTGTTTTTT. This codes for CASSQAGTDYEKLFF.

The CDR3 nucleotides read TGTGCCAGCAGCCAAGCCGTCAGGGCGTTGAACACCGGGGAGCTGTTTTTT. Amino acids: CASSQAVRALNTGELFF. The rearrangement uses TRBV14 and TRBJ2-2; D perhaps matches TRBD1 (5 bases). The germline V gene encodes CDR1 SGHDN and CDR2 FVKESK. The CDR3 consists of 17 residues. Trimming cost V 1 base and J 1 base, with 13 bases left between them.

This clone was seen more than once but under ten times. The chain recombines TRBV29-1 with TRBJ2-1, with 10 bases matching TRBD2. CDR1 SQVTM and CDR2 ANQGSEA come from the germline V gene. The CDR3 is made up of 17 amino acids. V trimming: 3 bases; J trimming: 0 bases; junction bases outside the gene matches: 8. For the CDR3, the DNA is TGCAGCGTTGAGGGGACTAGCGATATGAGCTCCTACAATGAGCAGTTCTTC. It specifies CSVEGTSDMSSYNEQFF.

The chain is built from TRBV9 and TRBJ2-1; 13 bases fit TRBD2. Per germline, CDR1 SGDLS and CDR2 YYNGEE. The CDR3 loop spans 15 amino acids. After removal of 0 bases from V and 8 bases from J, the junction contained 2 bases not matched to a gene. The CDR3 region is CASSVVTSGRDEQFF. The CDR3 bases are TGTGCCAGCAGCGTAGTTACTAGCGGGAGGGATGAGCAGTTCTTC. Drawing the rest from reference TRBV9 and TRBJ2-1, the complete variable domain is DSGVTQTPKHLITATGQRVTLRCSPRSGDLSVYWYQQSLDQGLQFLIQYYNGEERAKGNILERFSAQQFPDLHSELNLSSLELGDSALYFCASSVVTSGRDEQFFGPGTRLTVL.

This chain links TRBV5-1 with TRBJ1-1, with 9 bases lining up with TRBD1. Trimming cost V 0 bases and J 7 bases; bases outside gene matches: 7. From germline, CDR1 is SGHRS and CDR2 YFSETQ. CDR3 length: 15 residues. The DNA for the CDR3 is TGCGCCAGCAGCTTGGGGGACAGGGAACGAAATGAAGCTTTCTTT. Encoded protein: CASSLGDRERNEAFF.